This is a list of T cell receptor beta chains from one sample in a study of cytomegalovirus exposure and HLA in healthy donors. Sequencing was performed with immunoSEQ multiplex PCR; in TCRdb, only in-frame clones are kept and a portion is missing. The sample has over 100,000 clones, roughly 78% seen once. The specimen was PBMCs. Source of these receptors: a man over 45 in good health and CMV-seropositive. The CDR3 runs from the conserved cysteine through the conserved F or W. The D gene is left open where the match is weak. A clone size is listed for some rows: how often the clone was seen (once, few, many), or a class if it is expanded.

TRBV5-5	TRBJ1-1	NA	NA	TGTGCCAGCAGCTTGGCAGGGTCTGAAGCTTTCTTT	CASSLAGSEAFF
TRBV5-4	TRBJ1-2	NA	NA	TGTGCCAGCGGGAGGGACTCCTCTTCGTCCTACTATGGCTACACCTTC	CASGRDSSSSYYGYTF
TRBV5-1	TRBJ1-5	NA	NA	TGCGCCAGCAGCCCCGAACCAGGGGATCAGCCCCAGCATTTT	CASSPEPGDQPQHF
TRBV5-1	TRBJ2-5	TRBD2	NA	TGCGCCAGCAGCTTTTTGGTGGCGGGGGGGCTGAAGACCCAGTACTTC	CASSFLVAGGLKTQYF
TRBV7-3	TRBJ2-1	TRBD2	few	TGTGCCAGCAGCTCCCCCGGGACTAGCGGGTACAATGAGCAGTTCTTC	CASSSPGTSGYNEQFF
TRBV2	TRBJ2-5	NA	NA	TGTGCCAGCAGTCAACGGGCCCAGTACTTC	CASSQRAQYF
TRBV7-9	TRBJ2-7	NA	NA	TGTGCCAGCAGTTCGAGCGGGACACCTACCTACGAGCAGTACTTC	CASSSSGTPTYEQYF
TRBV6-1	TRBJ1-3	NA	few	TGTGCCAGCGCCGGGGGGGGCTCTGGAAACACCATATATTTT	CASAGGGSGNTIYF
TRBV15	TRBJ1-3	NA	NA	TGTGCCACCAGCAGAGATCCGGGGATCTCTGGAAACACCATATATTTT	CATSRDPGISGNTIYF
TRBV19	TRBJ2-5	TRBD2	NA	TGTGCCAGTTCTAGCGGGGGGTACCAAGAGACCCAGTACTTC	CASSSGGYQETQYF
TRBV29-1	TRBJ2-4	TRBD1	NA	TGCAGCGTTGGCGGACAGGGGATTTTAGGGGTTCAGTACTTC	CSVGGQGILGVQYF
TRBV6-5	TRBJ1-5	NA	NA	TGTGCCAGCAGCCAAAGGAACTACGGGCAGCCCCAGCATTTT	CASSQRNYGQPQHF
TRBV7-2	TRBJ2-3	TRBD2	NA	TGTGCCAGCAGCTTAGCGCGGGGATACGGGAGGACAGATACGCAGTATTTT	CASSLARGYGRTDTQYF
TRBV2	TRBJ2-5	NA	NA	TGTGCCAGCAGTGAGGGCAGGGGAGAGACCCAGTACTTC	CASSEGRGETQYF
TRBV19	TRBJ2-7	NA	NA	TGTGCCAGTAGTATTCGGGCGGGGACCCTCGGCGAGCAGTACTTC	CASSIRAGTLGEQYF
TRBV19	TRBJ2-2	NA	NA	TGTGCCAGTAGTATAGTCGGACAACACACCGGGGAGCTGTTTTTT	CASSIVGQHTGELFF
TRBV25-1	TRBJ1-1	NA	NA	TGTGCCAGCAGTGAAGTGGATGCTGGCGGCACTGAAGCTTTCTTT	CASSEVDAGGTEAFF
TRBV27	TRBJ1-2	NA	NA	TGTGCCAGCAGTCCGTGGGACACGGGGGGCGGCGGCTACACCTTC	CASSPWDTGGGGYTF
TRBV12-5	TRBJ1-6	TRBD1	NA	TGTGCTACCGGGACAGCGAATTCACCCCTCCACTTT	CATGTANSPLHF
TRBV5-1	TRBJ2-5	NA	NA	TGCGCCAGCAGTATGCGCAGTAGCGGTGAGCAGTACTTC	CASSMRSSGEQYF
TRBV12-5	TRBJ2-1	TRBD2	few	TGTGCTAGTGGTTTGGTACTAGCGGGAACCAATTCCTACAATGAGCAGTTCTTC	CASGLVLAGTNSYNEQFF
TRBV6-1	TRBJ2-3	NA	NA	TGTGCCAGCAGTGCCCCGGAGGATACGCAGTATTTT	CASSAPEDTQYF
TRBV7-6	TRBJ2-2	NA	NA	TGTGCCAGCAGCTCCTTGGAGGGCAGGTTCCCCGGGGAGCTGTTTTTT	CASSSLEGRFPGELFF
TRBV4-3	TRBJ2-2	TRBD1	NA	TGCGCCAGCAGCCAAGAGTGGACAGGGTATCGGGGGGAGCTGTTTTTT	CASSQEWTGYRGELFF
TRBV27	TRBJ2-7	TRBD2	NA	TGTGCCAGCAGTGACCATGGACTAGCGGGAGCCTACGAGCAGTACTTC	CASSDHGLAGAYEQYF
TRBV7-9	TRBJ2-3	NA	NA	TGTGCCAGCAGTCGCCAGGGCGAGCGCACTAGCACAGATACGCAGTATTTT	CASSRQGERTSTDTQYF
TRBV13	TRBJ1-1	NA	NA	TGTGCCAGCAGCTCCAACATTGACACTGAAGCTTTCTTT	CASSSNIDTEAFF
TRBV7-2	TRBJ2-2	NA	NA	TGTGCCAGCAGCTTAGTAACGAACACCGGGGAGCTGTTTTTT	CASSLVTNTGELFF
TRBV18	TRBJ1-6	NA	NA	TGTGCCAGCTCACCAAGCGAGTCCTATAATTCACCCCTCCACTTT	CASSPSESYNSPLHF
TRBV5-1	TRBJ1-1	TRBD1	few	TGCGCCAGCAGCTTGGGACAGGGCGTGGGAGCTTTCTTT	CASSLGQGVGAFF
TRBV4-2	TRBJ2-5	NA	NA	TGTGCCAGCAGCCAAGTGAGCGGTGAAGAGACCCAGTACTTC	CASSQVSGEETQYF
TRBV7-9	TRBJ1-1	NA	NA	TGTGCCAGCAGCTTAGAGAGCGGGGCGACTGAAGCTTTCTTT	CASSLESGATEAFF
TRBV5-6	TRBJ2-1	NA	NA	TGTGCCAGCAGCTTGTTGGTGGTATCGGATGAGCAGTTCTTC	CASSLLVVSDEQFF
TRBV11-2	TRBJ2-7	NA	NA	TGTGCCAGCAGACACGTGGGGCCAGCTATCTACGAGCAGTACTTC	CASRHVGPAIYEQYF
TRBV18	TRBJ1-1	NA	NA	TGTGCCAGCTCACCATCAGACAGCAGAGGTCCTGAAGCTTTCTTT	CASSPSDSRGPEAFF
TRBV6-1	TRBJ2-7	NA	NA	TGTGCCAGCGTAGGGGGGGCCTCCTACGAGCAGTACTTC	CASVGGASYEQYF
TRBV7-7	TRBJ2-7	TRBD2	NA	TGTGCTAGCAGCCCCCTCCCGGGACTAGCGGGAGAGGAGCAGTACTTC	CASSPLPGLAGEEQYF
TRBV4-3	TRBJ2-2	TRBD2	once	TGCGCCAGCAGCCGGGAGGGAAACATCGGGGAGCTGTTTTTT	CASSREGNIGELFF
TRBV4-3	TRBJ1-1	NA	many	TGCGCCAGCAGCCAAGAATACGGGGTGGTCACTGAAGCTTTCTTT	CASSQEYGVVTEAFF
TRBV7-9	TRBJ1-1	TRBD1	NA	TGTTCCAGCAGCCCGATGGGACAGGGTAACAGATTGAACACTGAAGCTTTCTTT	CSSSPMGQGNRLNTEAFF
TRBV19	TRBJ2-1	NA	few	TGTGCCAGTAGCCCGACTACCAGGGAGCAGTTCTTC	CASSPTTREQFF
TRBV18	TRBJ2-7	NA	NA	TGTGCCAGCTCACCACGAGAGGTTTCTACCTACGAGCAGTACTTC	CASSPREVSTYEQYF
TRBV6-6	TRBJ2-7	NA	once	TGTGCCAGCAGTTACTCAACGAGGAGTTACGAGCAGTACTTC	CASSYSTRSYEQYF
TRBV5-1	TRBJ1-1	NA	NA	TGCGCCAGCAGCTTGGAATCCGGTCTTGAAGCTTTCTTT	CASSLESGLEAFF
TRBV5-5	TRBJ1-2	TRBD1	NA	TGTGCCAGCAGCGACCGGAAGGGACAGCCTGGCTACACCTTC	CASSDRKGQPGYTF
TRBV7-2	TRBJ1-2	TRBD1	NA	TGTGCCAGCACCTTAGGACAGGGGGCCTTTGGTGGCTACACCTTC	CASTLGQGAFGGYTF